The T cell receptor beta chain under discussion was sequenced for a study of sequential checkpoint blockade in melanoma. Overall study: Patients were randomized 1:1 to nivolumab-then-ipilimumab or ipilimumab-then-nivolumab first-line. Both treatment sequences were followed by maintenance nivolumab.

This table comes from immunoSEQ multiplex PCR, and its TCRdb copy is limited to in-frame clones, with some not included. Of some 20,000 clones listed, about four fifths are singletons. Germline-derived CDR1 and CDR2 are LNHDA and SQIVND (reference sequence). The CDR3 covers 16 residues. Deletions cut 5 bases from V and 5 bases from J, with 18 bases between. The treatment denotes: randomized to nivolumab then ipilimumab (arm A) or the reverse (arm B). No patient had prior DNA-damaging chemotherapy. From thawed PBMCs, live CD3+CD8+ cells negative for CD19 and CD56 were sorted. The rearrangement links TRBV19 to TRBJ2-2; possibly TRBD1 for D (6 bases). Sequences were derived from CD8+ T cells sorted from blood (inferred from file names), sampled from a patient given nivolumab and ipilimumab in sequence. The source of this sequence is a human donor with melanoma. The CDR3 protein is CASSPPGRQGTGELFF. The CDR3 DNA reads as TGTGCCAGTAGTCCCCCCGGACGCCAGGGGACCGGGGAGCTGTTTTTT.